The 18 T cell receptor beta chains listed next were all sequenced from one sample in a study of OX40 agonist ivuxolimab in advanced cancers. Produced via immunoSEQ multiplex PCR; TCRdb's table is partial and in-frame only. The sample has some 80,000 clones, less than 85% seen once. The sample here was CD4+ or CD8+ T cells sorted from blood, taken in a trial of the OX40 agonist ivuxolimab. All receptors come from an adult with an advanced solid tumor such as melanoma, head and neck, liver or kidney cancer.

V is TRBV18 and J is TRBJ2-1, with a weak D call TRBD2 (7 bases). Germline loops: CDR1 KGHSH, CDR2 LQKENI. Between the trimmed V and J ends, which lost 1 base and 7 bases, there was a span of 14 bases. The CDR3 is 15 residues long. CDR3 sequence (DNA): TGTGCCAGCTCACCACGGGGGGGCCCGGAGAATGAGCAGTTCTTC. Protein: CASSPRGGPENEQFF.

The chain couples TRBV7-2 to TRBJ1-1; weak D call: TRBD1 (5 bases). CDR3 length equals 15 residues. Germline V gene data show CDR1 as SGHTA and CDR2 as FQGNSA. The germline V and J ends were trimmed by 1 base and 4 bases, with 13 bases remaining between them. CDR3: CASSLVGGSVTEAFF. In DNA, the CDR3 is TGTGCCAGCAGCTTAGTGGGGGGGTCAGTCACTGAAGCTTTCTTT.

The J gene is TRBJ2-1, the V gene TRBV5-4; TRBD2 agrees at 10 bases. The germline V gene encodes CDR1 SGHNT and CDR2 YYREEE (reference sequence). V shed 1 base and J 4 bases; nucleotides not matched to a gene: 5. The CDR3 is 16 residues long. The CDR3 protein is CASSLSKLAGYNEQFF. The CDR3 DNA follows: TGTGCCAGCAGCTTGAGTAAACTAGCGGGATACAATGAGCAGTTCTTC.

The chain couples TRBV30 to TRBJ1-1; 7 positions agree with TRBD1. The CDR3 runs 13 residues. J gave up 1 base and V 1 base, and 0 bases lay outside the gene matches. Germline loops: CDR1 GTSNPN, CDR2 SVGIG (reference sequence). CDR3 in DNA: TGTGCCTGGAGTGGACAGGGGAACACTGAAGCTTTCTTT. This translates into CAWSGQGNTEAFF. Full variable domain (rest looked up from reference TRBV30 and TRBJ1-1): SQTIHQWPATLVQPVGSPLSLECTVEGTSNPNLYWYRQAAGRGLQLLFYSVGIGQISSEVPQNLSASRPQDRQFILSSKKLLLSDSGFYLCAWSGQGNTEAFFGQGTRLTVV.

The V call is TRBV18, the J call TRBJ2-7, with D unclear. The germline CDR1 and CDR2 sequences are KGHSH and LQKENI. The CDR3 consists of 15 residues. The V and J ends lost 4 bases and 0 bases respectively, with 13 bases between them. The CDR3 DNA reads as TGTGCCAGCTCACTAACGACGGGTTACTCCTACGAGCAGTACTTC. It encodes CASSLTTGYSYEQYF.

CDR3 in amino acids: CASSERWDTEAFF. CDR3 bases: TGTGCCAGCAGTGAACGCTGGGACACTGAAGCTTTCTTT. The chain is built from TRBV2 and TRBJ1-1; no firm D call. Trimming stripped 2 bases from V and 3 bases from J, with 7 bases between. Germline lookup yields CDR1 SNHLY and CDR2 FYNNEI. The CDR3 sequence is 13 residues long.

The CDR3 sequence is CASSLGLTSGAQETQYF. The CDR3 bases are TGTGCCAGCAGCTTAGGCTTGACTAGCGGGGCACAAGAGACCCAGTACTTC. The chain employs TRBV11-2 and TRBJ2-5; 11 positions match TRBD2. The CDR3 extends over 17 amino acids. The ends lost 1 base at V and 2 bases at J; junction bases unmatched: 6. CDR1 is SGHAT and CDR2 is FQNNGV in the germline V gene.

The chain joins TRBV30 to TRBJ2-2, with 9 bases fitting TRBD1. The CDR3 sequence is 14 residues long. The ends lost 5 bases at V and 4 bases at J; junction bases unmatched: 5. Germline values: CDR1 GTSNPN, CDR2 SVGIG (reference sequence). Here the CDR3 DNA reads TGTGCCTGGCACAGGGGGCAGGTCACCGGGGAGCTGTTTTTT. Translation: CAWHRGQVTGELFF. Full variable domain (missing parts from reference TRBV30 and TRBJ2-2): SQTIHQWPATLVQPVGSPLSLECTVEGTSNPNLYWYRQAAGRGLQLLFYSVGIGQISSEVPQNLSASRPQDRQFILSSKKLLLSDSGFYLCAWHRGQVTGELFFGEGSRLTVL.

The chain's CDR3 is CASRFGGGETQYF. Written as DNA, the CDR3 is TGTGCCAGCAGGTTCGGGGGAGGCGAGACCCAGTACTTC. The chain employs TRBV7-9 and TRBJ2-5, with a tentative D call TRBD2 (6 bases). Per the germline V gene, CDR1 is SEHNR and CDR2 is FQNEAQ (reference sequence). V was cut by 6 bases and J by 5 bases, with 13 bases left in between. The CDR3 spans 13 residues.

The CDR3 DNA reads TGTGCCTGGACTAGAGCAAGCGGGGAGCTGTTTTTT. Its protein is CAWTRASGELFF. This chain joins TRBV30 and TRBJ2-2; D is unclear. The CDR3 is 12 residues long. CDR1 and CDR2 (germline): GTSNPN, SVGIG (reference sequence). V gave up 4 bases and J gave up 7 bases, with 10 bases separating them.

This chain joins TRBV5-1 and TRBJ2-3, with 7 positions matching TRBD2. Trimming took 2 bases from V and 2 from J; bases not matched to a gene: 2. Germline-derived CDR1 and CDR2 are SGHRS and YFSETQ. The CDR3 spans 14 residues. The CDR3 nucleotides read TGCGCCAGCAGCTTAGAGCGGGACACAGATACGCAGTATTTT. Protein sequence: CASSLERDTDTQYF.

For the CDR3, the DNA is TGTGCCAGCTCACTAGCCCCCGGGACAGCAGGGGAAAAACTGTTTTTT. Translation: CASSLAPGTAGEKLFF. V and J are TRBV18 and TRBJ1-4; 7 bases are a match to TRBD1. The junction had 13 bases not matched to a gene; V was cut back by 4 bases and J by 8 bases. The CDR3 spans 16 residues. In germline, CDR1 is KGHSH, CDR2 LQKENI.

The J gene is TRBJ2-7, the V gene TRBV19; 9 nucleotides line up with TRBD2. With V trimmed by 1 base and J by 5 bases, 3 bases remained unmatched. The CDR3 length is 14 residues. CDR1 and CDR2 from the germline V gene are LNHDA and SQIVND (reference sequence). CDR3 sequence: CASSIVSGSDEQYF. The CDR3 DNA sequence: TGTGCCAGTAGTATAGTTAGCGGGAGCGACGAGCAGTACTTC.

The chain combines TRBV7-6 with TRBJ1-2; 7 nucleotides align to TRBD1. Per the germline V gene, CDR1 is SGHVS and CDR2 is FNYEAQ. Germline trimming cut 4 bases from V and 6 bases from J; bases unmatched to any gene: 5. The CDR3 covers 13 residues. This CDR3 is CASSSQGRDGYTF. The CDR3 nucleotides are TGTGCCAGCAGCTCACAGGGGCGGGATGGCTACACCTTC.

The chain is built from TRBV6-5 and TRBJ1-6, with D unresolved. Germline lookup yields CDR1 MNHEY and CDR2 SVGAGI. With 2 bases removed from V and 7 bases from J, the gap between germline ends came to 12 bases. This CDR3 comprises 15 residues. Here the CDR3 reads CASSYAPEENSPLHF. DNA for the CDR3: TGTGCCAGCAGTTACGCCCCGGAGGAGAATTCACCCCTCCACTTT.

As DNA, the CDR3 is TGTGCCAGCGCTAGCTCCAGGACAGGGGATATCCATGAGCAGTTCTTC. Protein product: CASASSRTGDIHEQFF. The chain employs TRBV25-1 and TRBJ2-1, with 9 nucleotides matching TRBD1. V trimming: 8 bases; J trimming: 8 bases; junction bases outside the gene matches: 16. The CDR3 length is 16 residues. Per germline, CDR1 MGHDK and CDR2 SYGVNS.

The CDR3 here is CAIRSGGFVEQFF. DNA of the CDR3: TGTGCCATACGGAGCGGGGGGTTTGTTGAGCAGTTCTTC. The gene calls are TRBV6-1 and TRBJ2-1; TRBD2 agrees at 9 bases. The CDR3 is 13 amino acids. V shed 10 bases and J 9 bases; nucleotides not matched to a gene: 10. Germline loops: CDR1 MNHNS, CDR2 SASEGT.

The V gene is TRBV30, the J gene TRBJ1-1; 8 bases fit TRBD1. The CDR3 extends over 13 amino acids. Germline V gene data show CDR1 as GTSNPN and CDR2 as SVGIG (reference sequence). J lost 4 bases, V lost 5 bases, and 6 bases had no gene match. The CDR3 DNA reads TGTGCCTGGGGACAGGGATTAGGCACTGAAGCTTTCTTT. Translated: CAWGQGLGTEAFF.